The next 10 T cell receptor beta chains were all read from a single sample in a study of OX40 agonist ivuxolimab in advanced cancers. The protocol was immunoSEQ multiplex PCR, while the TCRdb copy is restricted to in-frame clones and leaves out a portion. The sample consists of about 67,000 clones, 65% to 85% of them appearing once. Sequencing was performed on CD4+ or CD8+ T cells sorted from blood, taken in a trial of the OX40 agonist ivuxolimab. The origin of the receptors is an adult with an advanced solid tumor such as melanoma, head and neck, liver or kidney cancer.

The CDR3 here is CASSLGGLGYEQYF. For the CDR3, the DNA is TGTGCCAGCAGCCTAGGGGGTTTAGGTTACGAGCAGTACTTC. The chain links TRBV7-3 to TRBJ2-7, with D maybe TRBD1 (6 bases). The length of the CDR3 is 14 residues. V shed 5 bases and J shed 4 bases, with 15 bases lying between them. Germline V gene data show CDR1 as SGHTA and CDR2 as FQGTGA.

The V gene is TRBV5-5, the J gene TRBJ1-2; D gene uncertain. In germline, CDR1 is SGHKS, CDR2 YYEKEE (reference sequence). V lost 0 bases and J lost 4, with 13 bases in between. The CDR3 contains 15 residues. CDR3 coding DNA: TGTGCCAGCAGCTTGGATCTAACCAGGTCCTATGGCTACACCTTC. Translated: CASSLDLTRSYGYTF. The entire variable domain, with the rest obtained from reference TRBV5-5 and TRBJ1-2, is as follows: DAGVTQSPTHLIKTRGQQVTLRCSPISGHKSVSWYQQVLGQGPQFIFQYYEKEERGRGNFPDRFSARQFPNYSSELNVNALLLGDSALYLCASSLDLTRSYGYTFGSGTRLTVV.

The chain recombines TRBV5-1 with TRBJ2-7; D is unresolved. The CDR3 sequence is 14 residues long. Germline V CDR1 and CDR2: SGHRS, YFSETQ. V was trimmed by 0 bases and J by 2 bases, leaving 9 bases between them. CDR3 DNA sequence: TGCGCCAGCAGCTTGGGACGGGCTGCCTACGAGCAGTACTTC. It specifies CASSLGRAAYEQYF.

This rearrangement joins TRBV9 to TRBJ2-1; 10 positions agree with TRBD2. Germline V lookup: CDR1 SGDLS, CDR2 YYNGEE. The CDR3 extends over 17 amino acids. Germline trimming cut 4 bases from V and 0 bases from J; bases unmatched to any gene: 7. As DNA, the CDR3 is TGTGCCAGCAGCTTACCCAGCGGGGGGGGCTCCTACAATGAGCAGTTCTTC. It specifies CASSLPSGGGSYNEQFF. Supplemented by reference TRBV9 and TRBJ2-1, the full variable domain reads DSGVTQTPKHLITATGQRVTLRCSPRSGDLSVYWYQQSLDQGLQFLIQYYNGEERAKGNILERFSAQQFPDLHSELNLSSLELGDSALYFCASSLPSGGGSYNEQFFGPGTRLTVL.

The chain carries TRBV10-3 and TRBJ2-5, with 8 bases fitting TRBD1. This CDR3 is built from 14 residues. V was clipped by 7 bases and J by 5 bases; unmatched bases: 9. Per the germline V gene, CDR1 is ENHRY and CDR2 is SYGVKD. In DNA, the CDR3 is TGTGCCATCAAGGGGGAGACAGGGGTCGAGACCCAGTACTTC. Amino acid sequence: CAIKGETGVETQYF.

The rearrangement links TRBV11-1 to TRBJ1-1; D unresolved. CDR3 size: 13 residues. The V end lost 7 bases, the J end lost 0 bases, and 9 bases lay between the germline ends. Germline V gives CDR1 SGHAT, CDR2 FQDESV (reference sequence). CDR3 coding DNA: TGTGCCAGCACGCGGGGAATGAACACTGAAGCTTTCTTT. Protein product: CASTRGMNTEAFF. Complete variable domain (other parts from reference TRBV11-1 and TRBJ1-1): EAEVAQSPRYKITEKSQAVAFWCDPISGHATLYWYRQILGQGPELLVQFQDESVVDDSQLPKDRFSAERLKGVDSTLKIQPAELGDSAMYLCASTRGMNTEAFFGQGTRLTVV.

This chain's CDR3 is CASSPTSGAVNEQFF. The CDR3 DNA is TGCGCCAGCAGTCCGACTAGCGGAGCCGTTAATGAGCAGTTCTTC. This chain uses TRBV5-1 with TRBJ2-1, with 9 bases aligning to TRBD2. The CDR3 consists of 15 residues. V lost 5 bases and J lost 7; bases outside the gene matches: 10. Per the germline V gene, CDR1 is SGHRS and CDR2 is YFSETQ.

The chain couples TRBV7-7 to TRBJ1-5, with D possibly matching TRBD1 (6 bases). This CDR3 comprises 15 residues. Per the germline V gene, CDR1 is SSHAT and CDR2 is FNYEAQ (reference sequence). V gave up 1 base and J gave up 7 bases, with 14 bases separating them. The CDR3 DNA follows: TGTGCCAGCAGCTTAGGGGACAAGGGGAGCCAGCCCCAGCATTTT. Protein product: CASSLGDKGSQPQHF.

The CDR3 is CASTPSKGKVYEQYF. Here the CDR3 DNA reads TGTGCCAGCACTCCCTCCAAGGGTAAGGTCTACGAGCAGTACTTC. The chain couples TRBV28 to TRBJ2-7; no clear D. Trimming pared 7 bases from V and 3 bases from J, leaving 19 bases between. This CDR3 is 15 amino acids long. CDR1 and CDR2 (germline): MDHEN, SYDVKM.

This clone was detected once. The V gene is TRBV4-1, the J gene TRBJ2-3; TRBD2 aligns across 9 bases. CDR3 length equals 16 residues. Trimming at V came to 0 bases and at J to 6 bases, leaving 7 bases not matched to a gene. Germline V gene lookup returns CDR1 MGHRA and CDR2 YSYEKL. DNA for the CDR3: TGCGCCAGCAGCCAAGACTGGGGCGGGAGGGGCGATACGCAGTATTTT. Amino acid sequence: CASSQDWGGRGDTQYF.